This entry lists 32 T cell receptor beta chains sequenced from one sample in a study of CD8+ T cells in alopecia areata. Treatment indicated: oral pan-JAK inhibitor, 5-10 mg twice daily. Sequencing used cDNA as its template, made by extracting RNA and reverse transcribing it. Assay: immunoSEQ multiplex PCR; the TCRdb copy retains only in-frame clones and omits some. The sample lists about 270,000 clones, 60% occurring once. The sequences come from CD4+ T cells sorted from blood, collected around week 54, from a patient treated with tofacitinib. The receptors shown here come from a human donor with alopecia areata.

The chain recombines TRBV6-5 with TRBJ2-1; D may match TRBD1 or TRBD2 (5 bases each). Trimming pared 8 bases from V and 7 bases from J, leaving 21 bases between. This CDR3 contains 15 residues. CDR1 is MNHEY, CDR2 SVGAGI, per germline. CDR3 bases: TGTGCCAGCGGGGGAAGAGCCGAAGGTCGGAATGAGCAGTTCTTC. This translates into CASGGRAEGRNEQFF.

This clone was recorded once. The junction departs from the called germline gene at one end, perhaps through a read error. V usage is TRBV29-1 and J usage is TRBJ1-4; the D gene is possibly TRBD1 (5 bases). The CDR3 spans 13 residues. Germline CDR1 SQVTM, CDR2 ANQGSEA. The CDR3 spells CSVEGGTSEKLFF. CDR3 DNA sequence: TGCAGCGTTGAAGGCGGGACTAGTGAAAAACTGTTTTTT.

The chain has TRBV6-6 and TRBJ1-1, with 7 bases lining up with TRBD1. From germline, CDR1 is MNHNY and CDR2 SVGAGI (reference sequence). The CDR3 is 12 amino acids. Trimming at V came to 6 bases and at J to 10 bases, leaving 8 bases not matched to a gene. CDR3 region: CASSAGQAVAFF. The DNA for the CDR3 is TGTGCCAGCAGCGCCGGACAGGCGGTAGCTTTCTTT.

V and J are TRBV29-1 and TRBJ1-4; no firm D call. In germline, CDR1 is SQVTM, CDR2 ANQGSEA. The V gene lost 0 bases and the J gene lost 0 bases, with 8 bases spanning the gap. The CDR3 has 15 residues. Here the CDR3 DNA reads TGCAGCGTTGAAGAAGGAGCAGCAACTAATGAAAAACTGTTTTTT. Encoded protein: CSVEEGAATNEKLFF.

Note on this clone: One end of the junction varies from germline; a read error may be responsible. This rearrangement joins TRBV7-7 to TRBJ2-2, with TRBD2 matching 15 bases. The CDR3 runs 17 residues. From germline, CDR1 is SSHAT and CDR2 FNYEAQ (reference sequence). CDR3 nucleotides: TGTGCTAGCAGCTTCGGGACTAGCGGGGGGCCTACCGGGGAGCTGTTTTTT. Translated: CASSFGTSGGPTGELFF. Using reference TRBV7-7 and TRBJ2-2 for the parts outside the CDR3, the full variable domain is GAGVSQSPRYKVTKRGQDVTLRCDPISSHATLYWYQQALGQGPEFLTYFNYEAQPDKSGLPSDRFSAERPEGSISTLTIQRTEQRDSAMYRCASSFGTSGGPTGELFFGEGSRLTVL.

The chain is built from TRBV7-2 and TRBJ2-7; D ambiguous. The CDR3 length is 16 residues. V was clipped by 5 bases and J by 1 base, with 18 bases between them. Germline loops: CDR1 SGHTA, CDR2 FQGNSA. The CDR3 sequence is CASSLGTGVGSYEQYF. DNA for the CDR3: TGTGCCAGCAGCCTCGGAACGGGCGTCGGTTCCTACGAGCAGTACTTC. Drawing the rest from reference TRBV7-2 and TRBJ2-7, the complete variable domain is GAGVSQSPSNKVTEKGKDVELRCDPISGHTALYWYRQSLGQGLEFLIYFQGNSAPDKSGLPSDRFSAERTGGSVSTLTIQRTQQEDSAVYLCASSLGTGVGSYEQYFGPGTRLTVT.

V usage is TRBV5-5 and J usage is TRBJ1-5; D gene uncertain. The V end was cut by 5 bases, the J end by 1 base, with 7 bases between. The length of the CDR3 is 13 residues. Germline V lookup: CDR1 SGHKS, CDR2 YYEKEE (reference sequence). CDR3 DNA: TGTGCCAGCAGTCGAGAAAGCAATCAGCCCCAGCATTTT. This gives the protein CASSRESNQPQHF.

The genes are TRBV5-1 and TRBJ2-3; 7 bases agree with TRBD2. V was clipped by 5 bases and J by 2 bases; unmatched bases: 5. Germline V gene lookup returns CDR1 SGHRS and CDR2 YFSETQ. The CDR3 is made up of 14 amino acids. The CDR3 bases are TGCGCCAGCAGACTAGCGCAACCCACAGATACGCAGTATTTT. Translated, it gives CASRLAQPTDTQYF.

V is TRBV30 and J is TRBJ1-2, with 9 bases lining up with TRBD1. This CDR3 spans 13 amino acids. Germline values: CDR1 GTSNPN, CDR2 SVGIG (reference sequence). The V segment lost 3 bases and the J segment 8 bases; nucleotides outside the gene matches: 7. In DNA form, the CDR3 reads TGTGCCTGGAGGTTACAGGGGGCGCCCGGCTACACCTTC. Its protein product is CAWRLQGAPGYTF. The entire variable domain, with the rest obtained from reference TRBV30 and TRBJ1-2, is as follows: SQTIHQWPATLVQPVGSPLSLECTVEGTSNPNLYWYRQAAGRGLQLLFYSVGIGQISSEVPQNLSASRPQDRQFILSSKKLLLSDSGFYLCAWRLQGAPGYTFGSGTRLTVV.

The chain links TRBV15 to TRBJ2-1; D is ambiguous. This CDR3 spans 16 amino acids. The ends were cut back, 0 bases at V and 0 bases at J, with 9 bases in the middle. Germline lookup yields CDR1 LNHNV and CDR2 YYDKDF (reference sequence). Here the CDR3 DNA reads TGTGCCACCAGCAGAGAGGCAGTCGGCTCCTACAATGAGCAGTTCTTC. Translated: CATSREAVGSYNEQFF.

This rearrangement joins TRBV7-9 to TRBJ2-7; 8 nucleotides agree with TRBD1. The CDR3 extends over 11 amino acids. Germline V gene sequence: CDR1 SEHNR, CDR2 FQNEAQ (reference sequence). The V segment lost 10 bases and the J segment 6 bases; nucleotides outside the gene matches: 5. This chain's CDR3 is CATDRGSEQYF. CDR3 in DNA: TGTGCCACAGACAGGGGTAGCGAGCAGTACTTC.

The CDR3 protein is CASRGKTYEQYF. The DNA for the CDR3 is TGTGCCAGCAGAGGGAAAACCTACGAGCAGTACTTC. The chain carries TRBV25-1 and TRBJ2-7; D not resolved. The CDR3 runs 12 residues. Trimming pared 6 bases from V and 2 bases from J, leaving 8 bases between. The germline CDR1 and CDR2 sequences are MGHDK and SYGVNS.

To note about this clone: One junction end does not reproduce the germline sequence, and a read error may be involved. The chain employs TRBV2 and TRBJ2-2, with a tentative D call TRBD1 (6 bases). CDR1 is SNHLY, CDR2 FYNNEI, per germline. There are 13 residues in the CDR3. CDR3 coding DNA: TGTGCCAGCAGTGAAGCGCTTTTAGGGGGGCTGTTTTTT. Amino acids: CASSEALLGGLFF.

V and J are TRBV9 and TRBJ2-7; D is possibly TRBD1 or TRBD2 (6 bases each). The germline V gene has CDR1 SGDLS and CDR2 YYNGEE. Deletions cut 4 bases from V and 4 bases from J, with 15 bases between. The CDR3 has 14 residues. Written as DNA, the CDR3 is TGTGCCAGCAGCATGGGGGGCGATGGTTACGAGCAGTACTTC. Translated: CASSMGGDGYEQYF.

V is TRBV2 and J is TRBJ2-3; D is unclear. V was trimmed by 7 bases and J by 2 bases, leaving 13 bases between them. From germline, CDR1 is SNHLY and CDR2 FYNNEI. The CDR3 is 14 residues long. CDR3 nucleotides: TGTGCCAGCACTTTAACTCGGACCACAGATACGCAGTATTTT. Translating gives CASTLTRTTDTQYF.

The chain employs TRBV4-2 and TRBJ2-7, with D possibly matching TRBD1 (6 bases). Germline V gene lookup returns CDR1 LGHNA and CDR2 YNFKEQ. V was trimmed by 1 base and J by 2 bases, leaving 12 bases between them. The CDR3 spans 15 residues. As DNA, the CDR3 is TGTGCCAGCAGCCAAGGGTTGGACAGCACCTACGAGCAGTACTTC. Protein sequence: CASSQGLDSTYEQYF.

This clone has ten or more counts. CDR3 in amino acids: CASRFQVLDGYTF. The DNA for the CDR3 is TGTGCCAGCAGATTCCAGGTTCTCGATGGCTACACCTTC. The chain has TRBV5-6 and TRBJ1-2; D remains unclear. The CDR3 is made up of 13 amino acids. Germline V gene lookup returns CDR1 SGHDT and CDR2 YYEEEE. V lost 5 bases and J 6 bases, leaving 14 bases between the germline ends.

V and J are TRBV30 and TRBJ2-7, with 8 bases identical to TRBD1. In germline, CDR1 is GTSNPN, CDR2 SVGIG (reference sequence). CDR3 length equals 14 residues. V trimming: 4 bases; J trimming: 3 bases; junction bases outside the gene matches: 8. The CDR3 DNA reads as TGTGCCTGGAACCCATGGACAGGGCACTACGAGCAGTACTTC. Translated: CAWNPWTGHYEQYF.

The chain employs TRBV6-1 and TRBJ2-1; D is unresolved. V shed 6 bases and J shed 6 bases, with 15 bases lying between them. This CDR3 contains 14 residues. Germline V gene lookup returns CDR1 MNHNS and CDR2 SASEGT. CDR3 sequence: CASSLKPGSNEQFF. For the CDR3, the DNA is TGTGCCAGCAGCCTAAAGCCCGGGTCCAATGAGCAGTTCTTC.

The rearrangement links TRBV30 to TRBJ1-5; TRBD1 aligns across 9 bases. This CDR3 has 13 amino acids. CDR1 and CDR2 from the germline V gene are GTSNPN and SVGIG (reference sequence). With 4 bases clipped from V and 6 bases from J, the junction kept 4 bases outside the gene matches. The CDR3 region has the DNA TGTGCCTGGAACCGGGACAGGGTTCAGCCCCAGCATTTT. Its translation is CAWNRDRVQPQHF.

The V call is TRBV30, the J call TRBJ2-7; D possibly corresponds to TRBD2 (5 bases). Germline-derived CDR1 and CDR2 are GTSNPN and SVGIG (reference sequence). V lost 3 bases to trimming and J lost 5 bases, with 14 bases between them. This CDR3 is built from 13 residues. The CDR3 protein is CAWSRGPPNEQYF. The CDR3, as DNA: TGTGCCTGGAGCCGAGGGCCTCCCAACGAGCAGTACTTC.

With respect to this clone: At one end, the junction sequence differs from germline, possibly due to a read error. CDR3: CASSLGQGYNEQFF. CDR3 coding DNA: TGTGCTAGCAGCTTAGGACAGGGTTACAATGAGCAGTTCTTC. The V gene is TRBV7-7, the J gene TRBJ2-1; 8 bases line up with TRBD1. The germline gives CDR1 SSHAT, CDR2 FNYEAQ (reference sequence). This CDR3 is built from 14 residues.

The chain couples TRBV2 to TRBJ1-1; D remains unclear. This CDR3 has 13 residues. Germline CDR1 SNHLY, CDR2 FYNNEI. V shed 5 bases and J shed 6 bases, with 13 bases lying between them. This CDR3 is CASSLARASEAFF. DNA of the CDR3: TGTGCCAGCAGTCTGGCGCGTGCCTCTGAAGCTTTCTTT.

The gene calls are TRBV14 and TRBJ2-7; maybe TRBD2 (6 bases). Germline loops: CDR1 SGHDN, CDR2 FVKESK. The ends were cut back, 2 bases at V and 3 bases at J, with 20 bases in the middle. This CDR3 contains 17 residues. The DNA of the CDR3 is TGTGCCAGCAGCCAAATGACACCGGGACTGCTATACTACGAGCAGTACTTC. Its translation: CASSQMTPGLLYYEQYF.

The V and J genes are TRBV4-2 and TRBJ2-5; D gene ambiguous. The ends were cut back, 1 base at V and 2 bases at J, with 11 bases in the middle. This CDR3 is built from 15 residues. Germline CDR1 reads LGHNA; CDR2 reads YNFKEQ. CDR3 sequence: CASSQVGLVQETQYF. The CDR3 region has the DNA TGTGCCAGCAGCCAAGTTGGCCTAGTACAAGAGACCCAGTACTTC.

In regard to this clone: Mismatch with germline at one junction end may stem from a read error. The chain couples TRBV29-1 to TRBJ2-3; 9 positions match TRBD2. Germline CDR1 is SQVTM and CDR2 is ANQGSEA. The CDR3 contains 17 residues. The CDR3 is CSVVDPYSGGHTDTQYF. In nucleotides, the CDR3 is TGCAGCGTTGTTGACCCTTATAGCGGGGGTCACACAGATACACAGTATTTT.

The chain is built from TRBV5-6 and TRBJ1-5, with 10 bases identical to TRBD1. The CDR3 spans 14 residues. Losses at the gene ends were 6 bases for V and 4 bases for J; bases not matched to a gene: 4. Germline V gene sequence: CDR1 SGHDT, CDR2 YYEEEE. This CDR3 is CASNLGQGNQPQHF. As DNA, the CDR3 is TGTGCCAGCAACCTGGGACAGGGGAATCAGCCCCAGCATTTT.

J is TRBJ1-6 and V is TRBV27; possibly TRBD1 for D (6 bases). V dropped 10 bases and J dropped 10 bases, with 20 bases sitting between them. The CDR3 length is 14 residues. The germline V gene encodes CDR1 MNHEY and CDR2 SMNVEV (reference sequence). CDR3 sequence: CATSPGTTTSPLHF. The DNA of the CDR3 is TGTGCCACCTCGCCCGGGACAACTACATCACCCCTCCACTTT.

The chain has TRBV7-8 and TRBJ2-1; tentative D call: TRBD2 (5 bases). CDR3 length equals 15 residues. Deletions cut 0 bases from V and 6 bases from J, with 12 bases between. Germline CDR1 SGHVS, CDR2 FQNEAQ. CDR3 region: CASSLARAGSNEQFF. Written as DNA, the CDR3 is TGTGCCAGCAGCTTAGCGAGGGCAGGCTCCAATGAGCAGTTCTTC.

V and J are TRBV5-1 and TRBJ1-1; D remains unclear. The CDR3 runs to 13 residues. V was trimmed by 2 bases and J by 3 bases, leaving 8 bases between them. Germline V gene data show CDR1 as SGHRS and CDR2 as YFSETQ. CDR3 region: CASSFAEDTEAFF. DNA of the CDR3: TGCGCCAGCAGCTTCGCCGAGGACACTGAAGCTTTCTTT.

V is TRBV7-8 and J is TRBJ1-6, with D maybe TRBD1 (5 bases). The CDR3 loop spans 15 amino acids. Trimming cost V 5 bases and J 6 bases, with 14 bases left between them. Per germline, CDR1 SGHVS and CDR2 FQNEAQ. CDR3 bases: TGTGCCAGCAGCCCCTCCCAGGGAGGTAATTCACCCCTCCACTTT. It encodes CASSPSQGGNSPLHF.

This clone was seen once. The chain couples TRBV5-1 to TRBJ2-7, with 9 bases that match TRBD1. Germline CDR1 SGHRS, CDR2 YFSETQ. V lost 5 bases and J lost 7; bases outside the gene matches: 16. The CDR3 is 16 residues long. Written as DNA, the CDR3 is TGCGCCAGCAGTTTTCTACAGGGGGCCCAGGTTGGAGAGCAGTACTTC. Its translation: CASSFLQGAQVGEQYF.